This is a list of T cell receptor beta chains from one sample in a study of T cell responses to AZD1222 COVID-19 vaccine. Repertoires were generated with immunoSEQ multiplex PCR, while TCRdb's copy carries only in-frame clones and drops some. The sample shows about 160,000 clones, about 90% of them seen only once. Here the sequenced sample was peripheral blood, taken on day 0 of AZD1222 vaccination. The source of these receptors is an adult in good health. Each CDR3 is given with its conserved first and last residue. The D gene is left open where the match is weak. Rows may omit the clone size; those that give it use once, few, many or a size class.

J | V | size | D | DNA | CDR3
TRBJ1-5 | TRBV18 | NA | TRBD1 | TGTGCCAGCTCACCTCGTCGACAGGGGGGCAATCAGCCCCAGCATTTT | CASSPRRQGGNQPQHF
TRBJ2-7 | TRBV29-1 | NA | TRBD2 | TGCAGCGTTGAAACCCCGGGGGGCTACGAGCAGTACTTC | CSVETPGGYEQYF
TRBJ1-1 | TRBV10-3 | NA | NA | TGTGCCATCAGCGTAACAGGTGCGGACACTGAAGCTTTCTTT | CAISVTGADTEAFF
TRBJ1-6 | TRBV5-8 | NA | TRBD1 | TGTGCCAGCAGCTTGGTCGGGACAGGGGCTTCACCCCTCCACTTT | CASSLVGTGASPLHF
TRBJ2-1 | TRBV7-8 | NA | TRBD2 | TGTGCCAGCAGCCGGCGGACTAGCGGGAATGAGCAGTTCTTC | CASSRRTSGNEQFF
TRBJ2-1 | TRBV30 | NA | NA | TGTGCCTGGAGTGTCGGGGCCTACAATGAGCAGTTCTTC | CAWSVGAYNEQFF
TRBJ1-5 | TRBV19 | once | NA | TGTGCCAGTATGGACAGTCGAAGCAATCAGCCCCAGCATTTT | CASMDSRSNQPQHF
TRBJ2-5 | TRBV30 | NA | NA | TGTGCAAGGACTTCAGGGTTGGAAGAGACCCAGTACTTC | CARTSGLEETQYF
TRBJ1-5 | TRBV28 | once | NA | TGTGCCAGCAGTTTCAGGGGCCCTCAGCCCCAGCATTTT | CASSFRGPQPQHF
TRBJ1-3 | TRBV2 | NA | NA | TGTGCCAGCAGTGACAGGTTAAGCTCTGGAAACACCATATATTTT | CASSDRLSSGNTIYF
TRBJ1-2 | TRBV7-2 | once | NA | TGTGCCAGCAGCTTGGGACCCTATGGCTACACCTTC | CASSLGPYGYTF
TRBJ1-1 | TRBV13 | once | NA | TGTGCCAGCAGCTTAAGGCGGCAGATGAACACTGAAGCTTTCTTT | CASSLRRQMNTEAFF
TRBJ2-5 | TRBV30 | NA | TRBD1 | TGTGCCTGGAGTGGGGACAGGGGGACAGAGACCCAGTACTTC | CAWSGDRGTETQYF
TRBJ1-5 | TRBV7-2 | NA | NA | TGTGCCAGCAGCCCGATGAGGGGCAGCAATCAGCCCCAGCATTTT | CASSPMRGSNQPQHF
TRBJ1-6 | TRBV11-2 | NA | NA | TGTGCCAGCAGCTTAGATCGGCCGGGTTCACCCCTCCACTTT | CASSLDRPGSPLHF
TRBJ1-1 | TRBV5-1 | NA | NA | TGCGCCAGCAGTTGGGGGGCGGAGAACACTGAAGCTTTCTTT | CASSWGAENTEAFF